These 21 T cell receptor beta chains were sequenced from one sample in a study of T cells in Graves' hyperthyroidism and ophthalmopathy. RNA transcripts gave rise to amplified TCR beta CDR3 regions. A set of HTBI primers served as the primers for a first-round RT-PCR of the TCR CDR3. TCRdb re-derived calls from the multiplex PCR reads in MiXCR, one entry per CDR3 protein. Here the sample spans 500,000 to 550,000 distinct CDR3 sequences, about 20% being singletons. What was sequenced was blood. The source is a man younger than 35 with Graves' hyperthyroidism.

This clonotype was recorded at least ten times. J is TRBJ1-1 and V is TRBV6-1, with D uncertain. The CDR3 contains 13 residues. From germline, CDR1 is MNHNS and CDR2 SASEGT. V was clipped by 2 bases and J by 1 base, with 5 bases between them. The CDR3 reads CASSERENTEAFF. CDR3 bases: TGTGCCAGCAGTGAAAGGGAGAACACTGAAGCTTTCTTT.

In this sample, this clonotype turned up once. The chain is built from TRBV6-1 and TRBJ2-7; weak D call: TRBD1 (6 bases). CDR3 length: 14 amino acids. CDR1 MNHNS and CDR2 SASEGT come from the germline V gene. This CDR3 reads CASGQLGQRYEQYF. The DNA of the CDR3 is TGTGCTAGTGGTCAGTTAGGACAGCGCTACGAGCAGTACTTC.

This clonotype has a count of ten or more. CDR3 protein: CASSSAYFGVRAFF. DNA of the CDR3: TGTGCCAGCAGTTCCGCCTACTTTGGAGTAAGGGCTTTCTTT. The chain uses TRBV27 and TRBJ1-1; D remains unclear. V was clipped by 4 bases and J by 11 bases, with 20 bases between them. Germline CDR1 and CDR2: MNHEY and SMNVEV (reference sequence). The CDR3 is 14 amino acids.

This clonotype has at least ten counts. The rearrangement links TRBV6-5 to TRBJ1-5; the D gene is possibly TRBD1 (6 bases). Trimming removed 6 bases at V and 4 bases at J, with 16 bases between. The CDR3 loop spans 15 amino acids. From germline, CDR1 is MNHEY and CDR2 SVGAGI. The CDR3 DNA reads TGTGCCAGCAGCTTAGGGGGGACGGCGAATCAGCCCCAGCATTTT. Translation gives CASSLGGTANQPQHF.

This clonotype has ten or more counts. The chain is built from TRBV20-1 and TRBJ1-5; no firm D call. CDR3 length: 14 amino acids. Germline V gene data show CDR1 as DFQATT and CDR2 as SNEGSKA (reference sequence). Trimming cost V 3 bases and J 7 bases, with 16 bases left between them. CDR3 bases: TGCAGTGCTAGTACCAGGAGTATAACGCAGCCCCAGCATTTT. It yields the protein CSASTRSITQPQHF.

The sample holds many counts of this clonotype. CDR3 DNA: TGTGCCAGCTGGGGGGACCTCCGGGAGCAGTACTTC. The encoded protein is CASWGDLREQYF. The genes are TRBV28 and TRBJ2-7; a possible D gene is TRBD2 (6 bases). The CDR3 is 12 residues long. V gave up 8 bases and J gave up 7 bases, with 15 bases separating them. CDR1 is MDHEN, CDR2 SYDVKM, per germline.

This clonotype was detected only a few times. The DNA of the CDR3 is TGTGCCAGCAGCTCCCCAGGGGGCCTTCACTATGGCTACACCTTC. Encoded protein: CASSSPGGLHYGYTF. The rearrangement links TRBV7-9 to TRBJ1-2; the match to TRBD1 covers 8 bases. V trimming: 4 bases; J trimming: 3 bases; junction bases outside the gene matches: 7. CDR1 is SEHNR and CDR2 is FQNEAQ in the germline V gene (reference sequence). The CDR3 length is 15 residues.

This clonotype was picked up many times. The chain employs TRBV5-5 and TRBJ2-6; D uncertain. This CDR3 has 16 amino acids. Germline values: CDR1 SGHKS, CDR2 YYEKEE (reference sequence). V dropped 3 bases and J dropped 2 bases, with 12 bases sitting between them. The CDR3 sequence is CASSSRSTPGANVLTF. DNA of the CDR3: TGTGCCAGCAGCTCGAGATCGACGCCTGGGGCCAACGTCCTGACTTTC.

The chain joins TRBV30 to TRBJ2-5, with 7 bases lining up with TRBD1. The CDR3 spans 11 residues. Germline CDR1 is GTSNPN and CDR2 is SVGIG (reference sequence). V shed 6 bases and J 5 bases; nucleotides not matched to a gene: 3. CDR3 in amino acids: CACYRGETQYF. DNA for the CDR3: TGTGCCTGTTACAGGGGTGAGACCCAGTACTTC.

At least ten counts were recorded for this clonotype. V usage is TRBV11-1 and J usage is TRBJ2-2, with a weak D call TRBD2 (5 bases). Trimming took off 1 base at V and 4 bases at J, with 13 bases between the two ends. Germline V gene data show CDR1 as SGHAT and CDR2 as FQDESV (reference sequence). The CDR3 runs to 16 residues. For the CDR3, the DNA is TGTGCCAGCAGCTTAGGGTTACTAGTCCGCACCGGGGAGCTGTTTTTT. Translation gives CASSLGLLVRTGELFF.

This clonotype appeared many times. The V gene is TRBV13, the J gene TRBJ2-2; the D is unclear. V lost 1 base and J lost 7, with 4 bases in between. CDR1 is PRHDT and CDR2 is FYEKMQ in the germline V gene (reference sequence). The CDR3 covers 12 residues. In nucleotides, the CDR3 is TGTGCCAGCAGCTTAGCCCTCGGGGAGCTGTTTTTT. This sequence encodes CASSLALGELFF. Drawing the rest from reference TRBV13 and TRBJ2-2, the complete variable domain is AAGVIQSPRHLIKEKRETATLKCYPIPRHDTVYWYQQGPGQDPQFLISFYEKMQSDKGSIPDRFSAQQFSDYHSELNMSSLELGDSALYFCASSLALGELFFGEGSRLTVL.

The V call is TRBV20-1, the J call TRBJ2-5, with D unresolved. Trimming removed 0 bases from V and 1 base from J, with 12 bases in between. There are 15 residues in the CDR3. The V gene's germline CDR1 is DFQATT and CDR2 SNEGSKA (reference sequence). Here the CDR3 DNA reads TGCAGTGCTAGAGATTTTAGAAGAGGCCAAGAGACCCAGTACTTC. This sequence encodes CSARDFRRGQETQYF.

This clonotype was counted ten times or more. The chain combines TRBV28 with TRBJ2-7, with 8 bases fitting TRBD1. V lost 4 bases, J lost 3 bases, and 2 bases stayed unmatched. CDR1 MDHEN and CDR2 SYDVKM come from the germline V gene. The length of the CDR3 is 13 residues. The DNA for the CDR3 is TGTGCCAGCAGTTCGGACAGGGTCTACGAGCAGTACTTC. Translating gives CASSSDRVYEQYF.

In its sample, this clonotype was seen many times. V gene TRBV7-9 combines with J gene TRBJ1-2; no reliable D call. From germline, CDR1 is SEHNR and CDR2 FQNEAQ (reference sequence). CDR3 length equals 14 residues. Trimming removed 3 bases from V and 1 base from J, with 9 bases in between. The CDR3 reads CASSLAAFNYGYTF. CDR3 in DNA: TGTGCCAGCAGCTTGGCAGCATTTAACTATGGCTACACCTTC.

This clonotype was detected only a few times. The V gene is TRBV20-1, the J gene TRBJ1-6; D is unclear. CDR3 length equals 13 residues. V shed 2 bases and J shed 7 bases, with 9 bases lying between them. The germline V gene encodes CDR1 DFQATT and CDR2 SNEGSKA (reference sequence). The CDR3 loop is CSARTSGNSPLHF. The CDR3 nucleotides are TGCAGTGCTAGAACCTCAGGAAATTCACCCCTCCACTTT.

This clonotype was seen ten or more times. The V call is TRBV5-1, the J call TRBJ1-1, with D hard to call. The V gene lost 1 base and the J gene lost 1 base, with 14 bases spanning the gap. Germline CDR1 is SGHRS and CDR2 is YFSETQ. CDR3 length equals 16 residues. Here the CDR3 reads CASSLLTSWGNTEAFF. For the CDR3, the DNA is TGCGCCAGCAGCTTGCTCACCTCCTGGGGGAACACTGAAGCTTTCTTT.

This clonotype occurred many times. The J gene is TRBJ2-5, the V gene TRBV12-3 or TRBV12-4; maybe TRBD1 (5 bases). Trimming removed 1 base at V and 9 bases at J, with 12 bases between. The CDR3 covers 13 residues. The CDR3 protein is CASSLDRLMAQYF. For the CDR3, the DNA is TGTGCCAGCAGTTTAGACAGGCTAATGGCCCAGTACTTC.

The rearrangement uses TRBV10-3 and TRBJ2-2; D is undetermined. Between the trimmed V and J ends, which lost 6 bases and 0 bases, there was a span of 11 bases. The length of the CDR3 is 15 residues. Germline V lookup: CDR1 ENHRY, CDR2 SYGVKD. The CDR3 loop reads CAISEDVPNTGELFF. The DNA for the CDR3 is TGTGCCATCAGCGAAGACGTACCGAACACCGGGGAGCTGTTTTTT.

This clonotype was counted only a few times. The J gene is TRBJ1-5, the V gene TRBV4-1, with D unresolved. The CDR3 loop spans 15 amino acids. Germline V CDR1 and CDR2: MGHRA, YSYEKL. The V and J ends lost 1 base and 10 bases respectively, with 17 bases between them. In DNA, the CDR3 is TGCGCCAGCAGCCAAGTAGCCGACACCTCGGGTCCCCAGCATTTT. It specifies CASSQVADTSGPQHF.

This clonotype came up a few times. This sequence joins TRBV20-1 and TRBJ2-5; D might be TRBD2 (5 bases). The germline V gene encodes CDR1 DFQATT and CDR2 SNEGSKA (reference sequence). V dropped 0 bases and J dropped 5 bases, with 16 bases sitting between them. The CDR3 totals 15 residues. The CDR3 sequence: CSARDRTPSLETQYF. The DNA of the CDR3 is TGCAGTGCTAGAGATCGAACCCCTAGCTTGGAGACCCAGTACTTC.

This clonotype was counted between two and nine times. This clone may be a read error of a much larger clone one base away. J is TRBJ2-7 and V is TRBV7-2; D is unresolved. The CDR3 spans 13 residues. Germline V gives CDR1 SGHTA, CDR2 FQGNSA. DNA of the CDR3: TGTGTCAGCAGTGTAGGCTCGACCTACGAGCAGTACTTC. Protein sequence: CVSSVGSTYEQYF.